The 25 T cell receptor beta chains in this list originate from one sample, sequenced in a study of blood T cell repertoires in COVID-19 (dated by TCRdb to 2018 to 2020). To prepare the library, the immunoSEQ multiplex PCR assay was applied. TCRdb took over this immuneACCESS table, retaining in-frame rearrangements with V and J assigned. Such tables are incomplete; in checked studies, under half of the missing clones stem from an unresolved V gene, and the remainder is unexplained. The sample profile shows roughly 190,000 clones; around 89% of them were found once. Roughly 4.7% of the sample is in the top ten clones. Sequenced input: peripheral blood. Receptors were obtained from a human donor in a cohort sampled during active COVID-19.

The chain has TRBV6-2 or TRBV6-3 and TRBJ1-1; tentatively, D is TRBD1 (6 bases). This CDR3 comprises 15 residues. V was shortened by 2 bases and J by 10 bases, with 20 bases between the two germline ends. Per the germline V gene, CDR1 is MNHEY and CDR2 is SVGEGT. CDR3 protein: CASSYPYWGRVGAFF. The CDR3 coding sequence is TGTGCCAGCAGTTACCCATACTGGGGGCGGGTGGGAGCTTTCTTT.

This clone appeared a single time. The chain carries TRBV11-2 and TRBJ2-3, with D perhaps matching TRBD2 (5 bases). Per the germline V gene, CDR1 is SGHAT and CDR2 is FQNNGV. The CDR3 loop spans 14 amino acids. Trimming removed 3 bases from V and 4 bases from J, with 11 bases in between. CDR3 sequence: CASSFSARADTQYF. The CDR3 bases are TGTGCCAGCAGCTTCTCGGCGAGGGCAGATACGCAGTATTTT.

The chain's CDR3 is CATTAIAGGLSEQYF. The DNA for the CDR3 is TGTGCCACCACCGCGATAGCGGGAGGGCTTAGCGAGCAGTACTTC. J is TRBJ2-7 and V is TRBV6-5, with 11 bases fitting TRBD2. The germline V gene has CDR1 MNHEY and CDR2 SVGAGI. Trimming removed 10 bases from V and 6 bases from J; junction bases left unmatched: 14. This CDR3 comprises 15 residues.

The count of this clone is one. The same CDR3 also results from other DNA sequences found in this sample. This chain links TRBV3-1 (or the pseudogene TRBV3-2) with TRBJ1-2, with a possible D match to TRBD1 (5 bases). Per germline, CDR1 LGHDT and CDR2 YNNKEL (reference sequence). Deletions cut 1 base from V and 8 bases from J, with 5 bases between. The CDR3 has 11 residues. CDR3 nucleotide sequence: TGTGCCAGCAGCCAAGGGGGCGGCTACACCTTC. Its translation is CASSQGGGYTF.

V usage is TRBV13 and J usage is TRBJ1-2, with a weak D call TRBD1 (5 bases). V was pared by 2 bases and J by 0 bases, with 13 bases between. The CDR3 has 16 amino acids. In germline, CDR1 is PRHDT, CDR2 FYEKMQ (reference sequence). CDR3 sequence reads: CASSLSDRRANYGYTF. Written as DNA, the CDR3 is TGTGCCAGCAGCTTATCCGACAGACGAGCTAACTATGGCTACACCTTC.

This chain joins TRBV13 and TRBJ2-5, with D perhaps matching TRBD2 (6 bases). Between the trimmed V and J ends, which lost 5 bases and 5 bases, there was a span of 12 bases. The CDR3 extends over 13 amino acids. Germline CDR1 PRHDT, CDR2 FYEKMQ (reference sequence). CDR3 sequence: CASSSRLVETQYF. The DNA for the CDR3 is TGTGCCAGCAGCAGTAGACTAGTGGAGACCCAGTACTTC.

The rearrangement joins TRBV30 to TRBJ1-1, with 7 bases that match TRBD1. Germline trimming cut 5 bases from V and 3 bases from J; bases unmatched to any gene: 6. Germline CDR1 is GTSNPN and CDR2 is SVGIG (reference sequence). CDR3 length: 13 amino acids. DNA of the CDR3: TGTGCCTGGGGGGACAGAACAGACACTGAAGCTTTCTTT. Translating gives CAWGDRTDTEAFF. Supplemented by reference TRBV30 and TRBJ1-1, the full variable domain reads SQTIHQWPATLVQPVGSPLSLECTVEGTSNPNLYWYRQAAGRGLQLLFYSVGIGQISSEVPQNLSASRPQDRQFILSSKKLLLSDSGFYLCAWGDRTDTEAFFGQGTRLTVV.

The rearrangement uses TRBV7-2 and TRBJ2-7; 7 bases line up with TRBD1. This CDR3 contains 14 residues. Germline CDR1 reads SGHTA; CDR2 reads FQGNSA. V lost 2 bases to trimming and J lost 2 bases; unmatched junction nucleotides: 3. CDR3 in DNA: TGTGCCAGCAGCTTAATGGGACAGCCCTACGAGCAGTACTTC. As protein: CASSLMGQPYEQYF.

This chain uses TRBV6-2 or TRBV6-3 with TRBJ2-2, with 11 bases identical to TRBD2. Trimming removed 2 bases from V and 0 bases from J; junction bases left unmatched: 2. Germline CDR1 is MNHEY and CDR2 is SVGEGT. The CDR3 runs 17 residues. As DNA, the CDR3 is TGTGCCAGCAGTTACAGGACTAGCGGGTCGAACACCGGGGAGCTGTTTTTT. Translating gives CASSYRTSGSNTGELFF.

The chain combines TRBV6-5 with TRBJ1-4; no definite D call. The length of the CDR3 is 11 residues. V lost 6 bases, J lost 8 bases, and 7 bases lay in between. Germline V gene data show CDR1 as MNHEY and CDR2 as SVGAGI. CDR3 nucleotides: TGTGCCAGCAGACTCCGGGAAAAACTGTTTTTT. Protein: CASRLREKLFF.

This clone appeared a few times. The CDR3 coding sequence is TGTGCCTGGAGCAGAGCGGGGGCTCGTTACAATGAGCAGTTCTTC. Its protein product is CAWSRAGARYNEQFF. This chain connects TRBV30 to TRBJ2-1; 8 nucleotides agree with TRBD2. Germline lookup yields CDR1 GTSNPN and CDR2 SVGIG (reference sequence). Trimming cost V 3 bases and J 4 bases; bases outside gene matches: 8. The CDR3 loop spans 15 amino acids.

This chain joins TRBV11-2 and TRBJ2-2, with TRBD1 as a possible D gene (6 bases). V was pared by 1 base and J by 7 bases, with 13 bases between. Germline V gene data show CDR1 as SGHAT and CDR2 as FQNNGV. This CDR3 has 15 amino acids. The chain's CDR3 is CASSLVGVRGGELFF. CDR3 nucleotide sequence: TGTGCCAGCAGCTTAGTAGGGGTCAGGGGCGGGGAGCTGTTTTTT.

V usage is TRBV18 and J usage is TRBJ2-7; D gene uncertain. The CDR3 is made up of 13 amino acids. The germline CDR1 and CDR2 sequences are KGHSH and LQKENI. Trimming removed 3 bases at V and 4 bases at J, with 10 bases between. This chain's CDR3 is CASSPAEPYEQYF. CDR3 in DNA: TGTGCCAGCTCACCCGCAGAACCTTACGAGCAGTACTTC.

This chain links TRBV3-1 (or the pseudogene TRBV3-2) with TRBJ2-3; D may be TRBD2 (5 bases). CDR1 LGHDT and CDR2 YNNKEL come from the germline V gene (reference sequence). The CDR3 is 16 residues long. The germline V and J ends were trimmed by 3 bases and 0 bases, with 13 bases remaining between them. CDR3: CASSHQRSSSTDTQYF. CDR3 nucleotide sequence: TGTGCCAGCAGCCACCAGCGGAGTTCTAGCACAGATACGCAGTATTTT.

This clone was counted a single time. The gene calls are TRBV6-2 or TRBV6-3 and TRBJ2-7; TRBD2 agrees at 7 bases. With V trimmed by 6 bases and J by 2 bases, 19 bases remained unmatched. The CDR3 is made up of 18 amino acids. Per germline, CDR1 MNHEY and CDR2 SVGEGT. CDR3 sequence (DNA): TGTGCCAGCAGCCCAGCACCAGCAGGGAGCGGGATTACCTACGAGCAGTACTTC. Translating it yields CASSPAPAGSGITYEQYF.

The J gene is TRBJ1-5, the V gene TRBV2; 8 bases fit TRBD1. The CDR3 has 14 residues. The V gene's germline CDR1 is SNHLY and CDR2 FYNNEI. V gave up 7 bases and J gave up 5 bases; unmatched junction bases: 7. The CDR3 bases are TGTGCCAGCAACTCCGGGACAGGAGATCAGCCCCAGCATTTT. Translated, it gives CASNSGTGDQPQHF.

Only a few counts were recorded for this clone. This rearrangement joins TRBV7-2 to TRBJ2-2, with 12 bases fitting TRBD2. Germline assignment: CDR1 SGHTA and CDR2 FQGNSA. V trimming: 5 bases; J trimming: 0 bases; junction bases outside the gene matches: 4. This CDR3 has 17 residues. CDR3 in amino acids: CASSRLAGATNTGELFF. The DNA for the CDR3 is TGTGCCAGCAGCAGACTAGCGGGGGCTACGAACACCGGGGAGCTGTTTTTT. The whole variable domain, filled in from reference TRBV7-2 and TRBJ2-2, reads GAGVSQSPSNKVTEKGKDVELRCDPISGHTALYWYRQSLGQGLEFLIYFQGNSAPDKSGLPSDRFSAERTGGSVSTLTIQRTQQEDSAVYLCASSRLAGATNTGELFFGEGSRLTVL.

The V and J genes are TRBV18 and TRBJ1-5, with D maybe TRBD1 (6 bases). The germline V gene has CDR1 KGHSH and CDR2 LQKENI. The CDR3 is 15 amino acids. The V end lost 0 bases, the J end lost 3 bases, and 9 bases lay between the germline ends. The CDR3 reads CASSPPGGVNQPQHF. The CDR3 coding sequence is TGTGCCAGCTCACCACCAGGGGGAGTCAATCAGCCCCAGCATTTT.

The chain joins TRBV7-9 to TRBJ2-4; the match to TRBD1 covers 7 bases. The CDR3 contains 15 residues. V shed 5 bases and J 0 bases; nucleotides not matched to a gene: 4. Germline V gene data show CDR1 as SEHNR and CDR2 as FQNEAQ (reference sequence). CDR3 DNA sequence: TGTGCCAGCAGCCCCGGGACAGCAGCCAAAAACATTCAGTACTTC. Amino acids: CASSPGTAAKNIQYF.

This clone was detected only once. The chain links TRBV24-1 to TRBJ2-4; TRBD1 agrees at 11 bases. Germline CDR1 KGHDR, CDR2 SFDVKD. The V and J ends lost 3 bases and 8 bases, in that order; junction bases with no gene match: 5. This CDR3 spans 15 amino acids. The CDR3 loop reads CATSDGGQGEDIQYF. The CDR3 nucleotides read TGTGCCACCAGTGATGGGGGACAGGGGGAAGACATTCAGTACTTC.

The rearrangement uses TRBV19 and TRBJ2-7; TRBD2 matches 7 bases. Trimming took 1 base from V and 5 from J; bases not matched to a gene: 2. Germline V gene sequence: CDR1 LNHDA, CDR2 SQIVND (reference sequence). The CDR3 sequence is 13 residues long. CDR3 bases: TGTGCCAGTAGTATAGCTGGGGGGGACGAGCAGTACTTC. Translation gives CASSIAGGDEQYF.

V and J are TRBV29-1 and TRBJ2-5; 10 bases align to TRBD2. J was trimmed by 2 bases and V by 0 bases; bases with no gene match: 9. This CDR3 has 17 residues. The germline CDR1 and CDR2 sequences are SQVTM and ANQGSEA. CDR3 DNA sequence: TGCAGCGTTGAAGAAATGGAGCGGGGGGGCTGGCAAGAGACCCAGTACTTC. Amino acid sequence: CSVEEMERGGWQETQYF.

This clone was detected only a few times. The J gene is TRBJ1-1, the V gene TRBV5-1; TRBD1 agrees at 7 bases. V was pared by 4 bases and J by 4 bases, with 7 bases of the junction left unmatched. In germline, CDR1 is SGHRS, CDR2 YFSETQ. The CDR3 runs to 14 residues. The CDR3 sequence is CASSATGSSTEAFF. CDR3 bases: TGCGCCAGCAGCGCGACAGGGTCGAGCACTGAAGCTTTCTTT.

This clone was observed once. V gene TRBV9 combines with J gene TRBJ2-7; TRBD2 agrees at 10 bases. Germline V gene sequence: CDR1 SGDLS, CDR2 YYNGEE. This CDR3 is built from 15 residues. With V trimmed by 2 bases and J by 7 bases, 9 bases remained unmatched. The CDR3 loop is CASSVSGRGLGEQYF. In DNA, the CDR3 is TGTGCCAGCAGCGTCAGCGGGAGGGGGCTCGGAGAGCAGTACTTC. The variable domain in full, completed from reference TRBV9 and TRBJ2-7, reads DSGVTQTPKHLITATGQRVTLRCSPRSGDLSVYWYQQSLDQGLQFLIQYYNGEERAKGNILERFSAQQFPDLHSELNLSSLELGDSALYFCASSVSGRGLGEQYFGPGTRLTVT.

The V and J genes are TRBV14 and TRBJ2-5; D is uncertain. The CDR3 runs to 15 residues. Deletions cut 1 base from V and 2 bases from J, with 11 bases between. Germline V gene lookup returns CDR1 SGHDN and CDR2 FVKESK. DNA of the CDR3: TGTGCCAGCAGCCAAGCCCTGGGCAGACAAGAGACCCAGTACTTC. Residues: CASSQALGRQETQYF. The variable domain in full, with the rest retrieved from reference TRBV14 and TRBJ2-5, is EAGVTQFPSHSVIEKGQTVTLRCDPISGHDNLYWYRRVMGKEIKFLLHFVKESKQDESGMPNNRFLAERTGGTYSTLKVQPAELEDSGVYFCASSQALGRQETQYFGPGTRLLVL.